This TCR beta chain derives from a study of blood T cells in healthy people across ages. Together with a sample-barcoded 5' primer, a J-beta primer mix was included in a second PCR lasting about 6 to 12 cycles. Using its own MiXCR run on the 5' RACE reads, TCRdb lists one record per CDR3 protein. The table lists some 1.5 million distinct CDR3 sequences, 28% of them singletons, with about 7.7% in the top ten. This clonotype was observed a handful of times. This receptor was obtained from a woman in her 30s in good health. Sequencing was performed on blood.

CDR3 coding DNA: TGTGCCAGCAGCTTAGGGGCGGGCCCTAACACCGGGGAGCTGTTTTTT. As protein: CASSLGAGPNTGELFF. The chain is built from TRBV7-2 and TRBJ2-2; perhaps TRBD2 as D (5 bases). This CDR3 has 16 residues. V dropped 1 base and J dropped 2 bases, with 11 bases sitting between them. The germline gives CDR1 SGHTA, CDR2 FQGNSA.